This T cell receptor beta chain was observed in a study of T cells after yellow fever vaccination. Study outcomes and limitations: Once the booster was given, most primary-vaccination clones reappeared, at around 95% for CD4 and approximately 88% for CD8.

Making TCR cDNA involved 5'RACE template switching, which added UMIs and a universal primer site. TCRdb recomputed calls from the 5' RACE reads with MiXCR, one row per CDR3 protein. This table has some 350,000 distinct CDR3 sequences, 3% to 4.5% appearing once. The V end was cut by 6 bases, the J end by 4 bases, with 10 bases between. From germline, CDR1 is DFQATT and CDR2 SNEGSKA (reference sequence). This CDR3 spans 12 amino acids. This clonotype was counted a few times. Its antigen is still unknown. The receptor was isolated from a man between 18 and 29 years old who received the YFV17D yellow fever vaccine. The chain links TRBV20-1 to TRBJ1-5; D is perhaps TRBD1 (5 bases). The source was PBMCs, collected 5 days after the yellow fever booster vaccination. This chain's CDR3 is CSARNRNQPQHF. CDR3 coding DNA: TGCAGTGCCAGGAACAGGAATCAGCCCCAGCATTTT.